Listed below are T cell receptor beta chains from one sample, sequenced in a study of T cells expressing NK-cell markers. Each CDR3 protein gets one entry in TCRdb, which reprocessed the 5' RACE reads and gives no DNA. In all, the sample yields fewer than 400,000 distinct CDR3 sequences. Sequenced sample: blood T cells: a sorted CD56 or NKG2C T cell subset, CD4+ or CD8+ T cells, or bulk PBMC T cells (not recorded which). The source of these receptors is a man aged 18-70 years in good health. The CDR3 runs from the conserved cysteine through the conserved F or W.

CDR3 protein: CASSFGLAGFAYEQYF; V gene: TRBV6-2/TRBV6-3; J gene: TRBJ2-7
CDR3 protein: CASSHTGLAGGLADTQYF; V gene: TRBV12-3/TRBV12-4; J gene: TRBJ2-3
CDR3 protein: CASRDLLAENYNEQFF; V gene: TRBV2; J gene: TRBJ2-1
CDR3 protein: CSGQTSSYNEQFF; V gene: TRBV29-1; J gene: TRBJ2-1
CDR3 protein: CASSLGEGIWTEAFF; V gene: TRBV7-6; J gene: TRBJ1-1
CDR3 protein: CASSGRGWDYGYTF; V gene: TRBV5-1; J gene: TRBJ1-2
CDR3 protein: CASSIRVNEKLFF; V gene: TRBV7-8; J gene: TRBJ1-4
CDR3 protein: CASSADSSYEQYF; V gene: TRBV9; J gene: TRBJ2-7
CDR3 protein: CATNSGGSYEQYF; V gene: TRBV28; J gene: TRBJ2-7
CDR3 protein: CASSSNYLGEQFF; V gene: TRBV7-8; J gene: TRBJ2-1
CDR3 protein: CASSYPGGVVGELFF; V gene: TRBV12-3/TRBV12-4; J gene: TRBJ2-2
CDR3 protein: CASRWFRSYNEQFF; V gene: TRBV6-2/TRBV6-3; J gene: TRBJ2-1
CDR3 protein: CASSLDQGPGNTIYF; V gene: TRBV5-1; J gene: TRBJ1-3
CDR3 protein: CASSRRGGYQETQYF; V gene: TRBV2; J gene: TRBJ2-5
CDR3 protein: CASSELSGTYEQYF; V gene: TRBV6-1; J gene: TRBJ2-7
CDR3 protein: CASSGRTGGEQYF; V gene: TRBV7-7; J gene: TRBJ2-7
CDR3 protein: CASTPAGANEKLFF; V gene: TRBV12-3/TRBV12-4; J gene: TRBJ1-4
CDR3 protein: CASSLGVQDTYEQYF; V gene: TRBV7-2; J gene: TRBJ2-7
CDR3 protein: CASSLPQQGSAQHF; V gene: TRBV28; J gene: TRBJ1-5
CDR3 protein: CASSNSGGAGDEQFF; V gene: TRBV6-1; J gene: TRBJ2-1
CDR3 protein: CASVSPGTGNTEAFF; V gene: TRBV28; J gene: TRBJ1-1
CDR3 protein: CAGGSGRGGIAGELFF; V gene: TRBV21-1; J gene: TRBJ2-2
CDR3 protein: CAKNGGNEQYF; V gene: TRBV6-5; J gene: TRBJ2-7
CDR3 protein: CASSRGGQGTYEQYF; V gene: TRBV5-1; J gene: TRBJ2-7
CDR3 protein: CASRPRRDRGYEQYF; V gene: TRBV2; J gene: TRBJ2-7
CDR3 protein: CASRGRGLSADTQYF; V gene: TRBV13; J gene: TRBJ2-3
CDR3 protein: CASSLSRTVSTDTQYF; V gene: TRBV5-1; J gene: TRBJ2-3
CDR3 protein: CASSSRIGGGNTDTQYF; V gene: TRBV7-8; J gene: TRBJ2-3
CDR3 protein: CASRQIAAGGNTGELFF; V gene: TRBV6-5; J gene: TRBJ2-2
CDR3 protein: CASSPTGAGNEQYF; V gene: TRBV6-1; J gene: TRBJ2-7
CDR3 protein: CSATEYREQYF; V gene: TRBV20-1; J gene: TRBJ2-7
CDR3 protein: CASRGVTGAPNEKLFF; V gene: TRBV2; J gene: TRBJ1-4
CDR3 protein: CASSLDPKTGNYGYTF; V gene: TRBV11-3; J gene: TRBJ1-2
CDR3 protein: CASSRYPGPLNNEQFF; V gene: TRBV4-1; J gene: TRBJ2-1
CDR3 protein: CASGLVNFGRGRGYEQFF; V gene: TRBV12-5; J gene: TRBJ2-1
CDR3 protein: CASSELGQGAGANVLTF; V gene: TRBV25-1; J gene: TRBJ2-6
CDR3 protein: CASSRNKGRIETQYF; V gene: TRBV3-1; J gene: TRBJ2-5
CDR3 protein: CASSQKQGGGYTF; V gene: TRBV7-9; J gene: TRBJ1-2
CDR3 protein: CASSDFGLAPAKNIQYF; V gene: TRBV2; J gene: TRBJ2-4
CDR3 protein: CSAIKADRGEQYF; V gene: TRBV20-1; J gene: TRBJ2-7
CDR3 protein: CATSDLGQNNEQFF; V gene: TRBV24-1; J gene: TRBJ2-1
CDR3 protein: CASTGGNYEQYF; V gene: TRBV5-1; J gene: TRBJ2-7
CDR3 protein: CASSLEWGNTEAFF; V gene: TRBV12-3/TRBV12-4; J gene: TRBJ1-1
CDR3 protein: CASSPISGGAIGDTQYF; V gene: TRBV5-6; J gene: TRBJ2-3